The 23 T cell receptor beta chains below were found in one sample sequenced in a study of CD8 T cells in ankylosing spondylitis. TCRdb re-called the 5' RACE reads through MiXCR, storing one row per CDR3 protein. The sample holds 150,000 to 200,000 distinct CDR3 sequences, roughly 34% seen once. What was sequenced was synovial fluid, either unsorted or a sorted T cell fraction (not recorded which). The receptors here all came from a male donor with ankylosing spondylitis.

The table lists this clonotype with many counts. This CDR3 reads CASKEGNRDYFTDTQYF. CDR3 sequence (DNA): TGTGCCAGCAAGGAGGGGAATAGGGACTACTTCACAGATACGCAGTATTTT. The chain uses TRBV6-2 or TRBV6-3 and TRBJ2-3, with 7 bases that match TRBD2. The CDR3 extends over 17 amino acids. Germline CDR1 is MNHEY and CDR2 is SVGEGT. J lost 2 bases, V lost 7 bases, and 15 bases had no gene match.

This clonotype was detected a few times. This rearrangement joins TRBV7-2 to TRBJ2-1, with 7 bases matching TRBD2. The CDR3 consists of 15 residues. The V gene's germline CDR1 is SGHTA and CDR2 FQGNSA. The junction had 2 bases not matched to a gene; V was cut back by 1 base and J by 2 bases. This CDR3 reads CASSLGAGPYNEQFF. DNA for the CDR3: TGTGCCAGCAGCTTAGGAGCGGGACCCTACAATGAGCAGTTCTTC.

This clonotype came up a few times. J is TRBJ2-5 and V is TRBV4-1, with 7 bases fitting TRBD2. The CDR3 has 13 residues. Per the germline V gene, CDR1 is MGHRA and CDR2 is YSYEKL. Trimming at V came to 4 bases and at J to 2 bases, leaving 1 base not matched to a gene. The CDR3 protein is CASSREGQETQYF. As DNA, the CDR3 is TGCGCCAGCAGCCGGGAGGGACAAGAGACCCAGTACTTC.

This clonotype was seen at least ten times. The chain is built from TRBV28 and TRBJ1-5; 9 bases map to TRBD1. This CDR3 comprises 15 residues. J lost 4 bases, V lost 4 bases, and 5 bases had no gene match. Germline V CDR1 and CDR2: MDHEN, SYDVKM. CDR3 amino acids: CASSSPGQGNQPQHF. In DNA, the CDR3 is TGTGCCAGCAGTTCCCCGGGACAGGGAAATCAGCCCCAGCATTTT.

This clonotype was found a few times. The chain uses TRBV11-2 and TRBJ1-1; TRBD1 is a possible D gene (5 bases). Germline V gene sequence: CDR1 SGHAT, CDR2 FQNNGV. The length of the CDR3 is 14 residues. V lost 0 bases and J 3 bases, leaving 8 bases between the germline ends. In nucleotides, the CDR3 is TGTGCCAGCAGCTTAGAGTGGGGGGACACTGAAGCTTTCTTT. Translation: CASSLEWGDTEAFF. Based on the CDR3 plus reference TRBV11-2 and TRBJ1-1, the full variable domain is EAGVAQSPRYKIIEKRQSVAFWCNPISGHATLYWYQQILGQGPKLLIQFQNNGVVDDSQLPKDRFSAERLKGVDSTLKIQPAKLEDSAVYLCASSLEWGDTEAFFGQGTRLTVV.

The DNA for the CDR3 is TGTGCCAGCAGAACGACAGGGGTGGTGAACGAGCAGTACTTC. It codes for CASRTTGVVNEQYF. This chain links TRBV2 with TRBJ2-7; 8 bases agree with TRBD1. The CDR3 is made up of 14 amino acids. V was pared by 6 bases and J by 5 bases, with 9 bases of the junction left unmatched. Germline CDR1 SNHLY, CDR2 FYNNEI.

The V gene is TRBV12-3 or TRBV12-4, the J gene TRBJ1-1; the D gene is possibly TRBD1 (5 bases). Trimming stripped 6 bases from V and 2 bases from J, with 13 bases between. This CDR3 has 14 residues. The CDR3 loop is CASRGRRGNTEAFF. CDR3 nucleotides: TGTGCCAGCAGGGGTCGACGGGGCAACACTGAAGCTTTCTTT.

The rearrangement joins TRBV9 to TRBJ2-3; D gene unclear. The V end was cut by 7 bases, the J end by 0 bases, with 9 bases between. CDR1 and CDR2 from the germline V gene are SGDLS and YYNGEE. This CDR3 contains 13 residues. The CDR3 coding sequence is TGTGCCAGCGCGACCACAAGCACAGATACGCAGTATTTT. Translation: CASATTSTDTQYF.

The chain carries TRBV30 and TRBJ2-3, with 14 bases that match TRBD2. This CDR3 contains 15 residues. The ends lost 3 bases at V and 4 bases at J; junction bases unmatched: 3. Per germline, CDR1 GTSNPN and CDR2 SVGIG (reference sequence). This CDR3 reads CAWRPTSGRADTQYF. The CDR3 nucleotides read TGTGCCTGGAGGCCGACTAGCGGGAGGGCAGATACGCAGTATTTT.

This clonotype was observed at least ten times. The CDR3 spells CASSLDYHEQYF. The CDR3 DNA reads as TGTGCCAGCAGCCTAGACTACCACGAGCAGTACTTC. The rearrangement joins TRBV7-2 to TRBJ2-7, with a possible D match to TRBD2 (5 bases). CDR3 length: 12 residues. The germline V gene encodes CDR1 SGHTA and CDR2 FQGNSA. Trimming removed 5 bases at V and 5 bases at J, with 10 bases between.

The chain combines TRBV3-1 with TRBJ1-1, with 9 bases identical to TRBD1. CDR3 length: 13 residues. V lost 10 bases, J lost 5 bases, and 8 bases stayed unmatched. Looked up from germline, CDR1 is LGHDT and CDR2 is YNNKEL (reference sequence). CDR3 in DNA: TGTGCCACCAGACAGGGGGATAGGACTGAAGCTTTCTTT. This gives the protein CATRQGDRTEAFF.

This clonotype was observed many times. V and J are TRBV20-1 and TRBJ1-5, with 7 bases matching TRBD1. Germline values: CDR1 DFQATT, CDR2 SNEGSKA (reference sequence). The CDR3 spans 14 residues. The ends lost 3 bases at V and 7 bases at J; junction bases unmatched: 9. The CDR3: CSASKAQGGQPQHF. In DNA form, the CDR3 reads TGCAGTGCTAGTAAGGCGCAGGGGGGACAGCCCCAGCATTTT.

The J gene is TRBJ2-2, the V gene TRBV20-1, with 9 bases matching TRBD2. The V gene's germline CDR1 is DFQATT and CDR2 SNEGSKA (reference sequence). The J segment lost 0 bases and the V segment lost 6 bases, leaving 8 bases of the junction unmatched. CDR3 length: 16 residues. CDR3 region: CSALSGGPANTGELFF. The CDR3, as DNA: TGCAGTGCCCTTAGCGGGGGCCCGGCGAACACCGGGGAGCTGTTTTTT.

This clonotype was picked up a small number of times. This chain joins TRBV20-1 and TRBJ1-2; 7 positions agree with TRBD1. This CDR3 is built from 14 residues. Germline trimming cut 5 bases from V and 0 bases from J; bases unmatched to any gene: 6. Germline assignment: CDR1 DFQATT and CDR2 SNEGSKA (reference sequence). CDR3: CSASDRAANYGYTF. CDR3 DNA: TGCAGTGCTTCAGACAGGGCCGCTAACTATGGCTACACCTTC.

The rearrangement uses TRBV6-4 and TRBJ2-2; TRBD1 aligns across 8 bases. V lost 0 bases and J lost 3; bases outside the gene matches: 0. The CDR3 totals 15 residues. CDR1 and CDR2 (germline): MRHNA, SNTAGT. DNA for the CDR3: TGTGCCAGCAGTGACTCACAGGGGGACACCGGGGAGCTGTTTTTT. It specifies CASSDSQGDTGELFF.

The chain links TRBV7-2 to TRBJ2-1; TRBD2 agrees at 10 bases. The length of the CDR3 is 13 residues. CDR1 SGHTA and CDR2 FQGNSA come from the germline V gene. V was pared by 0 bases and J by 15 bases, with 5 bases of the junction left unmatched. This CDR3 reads CASSLAKREGGFF. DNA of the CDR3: TGTGCCAGCAGCTTAGCAAAGCGGGAGGGGGGGTTCTTC.

CDR3 in amino acids: CASSPDRDGRSIFF. CDR3 DNA sequence: TGCGCCAGCAGCCCCGACAGGGACGGTCGTTCTATTTTCTTT. The chain employs TRBV5-1 and TRBJ1-1; 7 bases line up with TRBD1. Germline V CDR1 and CDR2: SGHRS, YFSETQ. V lost 4 bases, J lost 13 bases, and 16 bases stayed unmatched. The CDR3 spans 14 residues. Using reference TRBV5-1 and TRBJ1-1 for the parts outside the CDR3, the full variable domain is KAGVTQTPRYLIKTRGQQVTLSCSPISGHRSVSWYQQTPGQGLQFLFEYFSETQRNKGNFPGRFSGRQFSNSRSEMNVSTLELGDSALYLCASSPDRDGRSIFFGQGTRLTVV.

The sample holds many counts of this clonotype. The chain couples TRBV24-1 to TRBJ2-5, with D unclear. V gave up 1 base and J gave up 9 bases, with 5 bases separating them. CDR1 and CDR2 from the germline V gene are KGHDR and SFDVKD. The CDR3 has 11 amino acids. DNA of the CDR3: TGTGCCACCAGTGATTTCTTTGCCCAGTACTTC. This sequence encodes CATSDFFAQYF.

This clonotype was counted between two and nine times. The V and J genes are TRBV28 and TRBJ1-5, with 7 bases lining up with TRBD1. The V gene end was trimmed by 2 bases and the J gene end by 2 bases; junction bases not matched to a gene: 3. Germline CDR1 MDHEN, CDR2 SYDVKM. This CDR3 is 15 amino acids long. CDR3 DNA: TGTGCCAGCAGTTTAAAGGGGGCGCGCAATCAGCCCCAGCATTTT. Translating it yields CASSLKGARNQPQHF.

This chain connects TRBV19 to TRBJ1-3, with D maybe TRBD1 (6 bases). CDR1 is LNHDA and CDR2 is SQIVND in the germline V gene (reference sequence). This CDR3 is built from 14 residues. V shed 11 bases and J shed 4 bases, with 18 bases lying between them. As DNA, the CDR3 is TGTGCCGCCGCGCCAGGGGCCGGCGGAAACACCATATATTTT. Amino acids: CAAAPGAGGNTIYF. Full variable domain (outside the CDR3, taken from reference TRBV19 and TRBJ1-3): DGGITQSPKYLFRKEGQNVTLSCEQNLNHDAMYWYRQDPGQGLRLIYYSQIVNDFQKGDIAEGYSVSREKKESFPLTVTSAQKNPTAFYLCAAAPGAGGNTIYFGEGSWLTVV.

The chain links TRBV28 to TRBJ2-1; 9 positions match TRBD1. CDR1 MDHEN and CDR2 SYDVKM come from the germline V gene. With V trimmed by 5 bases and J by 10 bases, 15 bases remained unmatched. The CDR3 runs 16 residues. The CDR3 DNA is TGTGCCAGCAGTATGGCGGACAGGGGCTTGTGGTACGAGCAGTTCTTC. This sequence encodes CASSMADRGLWYEQFF. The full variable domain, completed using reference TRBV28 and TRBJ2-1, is DVKVTQSSRYLVKRTGEKVFLECVQDMDHENMFWYRQDPGLGLRLIYFSYDVKMKEKGDIPEGYSVSREKKERFSLILESASTNQTSMYLCASSMADRGLWYEQFFGPGTRLTVL.

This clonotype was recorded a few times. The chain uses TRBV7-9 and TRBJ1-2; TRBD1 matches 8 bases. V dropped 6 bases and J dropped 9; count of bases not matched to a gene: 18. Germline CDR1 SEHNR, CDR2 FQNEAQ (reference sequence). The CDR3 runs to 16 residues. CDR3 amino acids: CASSPLPGQALRRYTF. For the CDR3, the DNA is TGTGCCAGCAGTCCCCTCCCGGGACAGGCTCTGAGGCGCTACACCTTC.

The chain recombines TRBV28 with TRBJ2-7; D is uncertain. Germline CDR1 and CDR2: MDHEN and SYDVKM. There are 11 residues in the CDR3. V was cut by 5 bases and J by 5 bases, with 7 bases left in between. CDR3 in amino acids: CASSTLNEQYF. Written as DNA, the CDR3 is TGTGCCAGCAGTACTTTGAACGAGCAGTACTTC.